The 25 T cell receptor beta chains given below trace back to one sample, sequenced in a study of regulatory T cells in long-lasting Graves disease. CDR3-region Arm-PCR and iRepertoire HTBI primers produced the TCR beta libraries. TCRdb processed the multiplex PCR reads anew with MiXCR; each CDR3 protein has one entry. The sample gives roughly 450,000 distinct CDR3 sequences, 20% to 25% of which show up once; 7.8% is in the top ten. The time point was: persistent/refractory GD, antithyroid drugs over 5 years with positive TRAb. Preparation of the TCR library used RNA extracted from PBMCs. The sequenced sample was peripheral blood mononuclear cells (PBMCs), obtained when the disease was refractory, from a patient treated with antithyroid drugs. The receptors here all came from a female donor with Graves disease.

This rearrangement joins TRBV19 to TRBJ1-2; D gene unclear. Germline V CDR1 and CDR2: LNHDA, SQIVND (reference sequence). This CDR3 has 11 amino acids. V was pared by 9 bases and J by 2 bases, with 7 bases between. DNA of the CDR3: TGTGCCAGCTGCCGGAACTATGGCTACACCTTC. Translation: CASCRNYGYTF.

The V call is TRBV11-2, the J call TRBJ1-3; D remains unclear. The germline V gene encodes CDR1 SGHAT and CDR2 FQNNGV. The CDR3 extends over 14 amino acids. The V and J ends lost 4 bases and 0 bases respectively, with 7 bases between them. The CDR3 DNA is TGTGCCAGCAGCTCAAGACCCTCTGGAAACACCATATATTTT. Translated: CASSSRPSGNTIYF.

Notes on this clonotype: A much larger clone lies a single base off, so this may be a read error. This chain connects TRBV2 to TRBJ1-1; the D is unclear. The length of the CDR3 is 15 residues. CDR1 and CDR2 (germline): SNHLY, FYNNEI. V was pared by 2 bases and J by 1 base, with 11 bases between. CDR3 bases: TGTGCCAGCAGTGAACCTTTGGGAGGGAACACTGAAGCTTTCTTT. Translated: CASSEPLGGNTEAFF.

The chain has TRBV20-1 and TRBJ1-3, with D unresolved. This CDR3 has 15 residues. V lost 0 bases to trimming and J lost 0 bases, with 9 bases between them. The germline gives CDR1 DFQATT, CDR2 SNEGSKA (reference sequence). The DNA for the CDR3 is TGCAGTGCTAGAGAACTACAGAGCTCTGGAAACACCATATATTTT. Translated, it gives CSARELQSSGNTIYF.

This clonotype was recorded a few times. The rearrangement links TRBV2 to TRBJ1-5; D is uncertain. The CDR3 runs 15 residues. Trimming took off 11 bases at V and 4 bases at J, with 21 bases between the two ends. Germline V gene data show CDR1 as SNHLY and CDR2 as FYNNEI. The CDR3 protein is CASSRENSWNQPQHF. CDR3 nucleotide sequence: TGTGCCTCCTCAAGGGAAAACAGCTGGAATCAGCCCCAGCATTTT.

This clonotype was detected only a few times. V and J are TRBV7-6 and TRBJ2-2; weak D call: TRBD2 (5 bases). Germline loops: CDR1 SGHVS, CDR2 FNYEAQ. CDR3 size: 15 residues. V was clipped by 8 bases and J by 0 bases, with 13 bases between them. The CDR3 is CASRMLATNTGELFF. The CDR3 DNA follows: TGTGCCAGCCGAATGTTAGCGACGAACACCGGGGAGCTGTTTTTT.

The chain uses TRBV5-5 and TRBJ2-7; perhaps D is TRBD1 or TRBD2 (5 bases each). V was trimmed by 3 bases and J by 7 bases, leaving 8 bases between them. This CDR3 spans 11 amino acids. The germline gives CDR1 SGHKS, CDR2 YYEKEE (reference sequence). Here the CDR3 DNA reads TGTGCCAGCAGCTGGGGACCGGAGCAGTACTTC. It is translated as CASSWGPEQYF.

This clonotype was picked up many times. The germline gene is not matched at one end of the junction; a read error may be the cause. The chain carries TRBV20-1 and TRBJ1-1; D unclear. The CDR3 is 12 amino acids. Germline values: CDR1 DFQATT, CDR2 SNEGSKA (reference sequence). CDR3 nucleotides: TGCAGTGCTAGAGGAGGGAACCCTGAAGCTTTCTTT. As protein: CSARGGNPEAFF.

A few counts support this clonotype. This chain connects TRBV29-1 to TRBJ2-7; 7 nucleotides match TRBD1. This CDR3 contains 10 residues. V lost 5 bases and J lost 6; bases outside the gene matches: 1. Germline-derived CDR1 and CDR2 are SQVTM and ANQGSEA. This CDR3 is CSVSGGEQYF. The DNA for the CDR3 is TGCAGCGTTTCAGGGGGCGAGCAGTACTTC.

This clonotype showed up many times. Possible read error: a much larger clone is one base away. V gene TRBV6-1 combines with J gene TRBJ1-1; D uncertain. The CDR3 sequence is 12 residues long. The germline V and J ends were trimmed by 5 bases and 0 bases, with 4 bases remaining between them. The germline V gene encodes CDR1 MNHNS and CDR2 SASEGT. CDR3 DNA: TGTGCCAGCAGTACATTGAACACTGAAGCTTTCTTT. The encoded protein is CASSTLNTEAFF.

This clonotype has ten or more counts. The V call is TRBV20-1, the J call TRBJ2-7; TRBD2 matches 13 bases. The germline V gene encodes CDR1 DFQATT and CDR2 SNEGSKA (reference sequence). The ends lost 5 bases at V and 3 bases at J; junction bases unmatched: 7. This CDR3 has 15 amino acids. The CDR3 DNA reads TGCAGTGCTGCAGGACTAGCGGGAGCTTTCTACGAGCAGTACTTC. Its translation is CSAAGLAGAFYEQYF.

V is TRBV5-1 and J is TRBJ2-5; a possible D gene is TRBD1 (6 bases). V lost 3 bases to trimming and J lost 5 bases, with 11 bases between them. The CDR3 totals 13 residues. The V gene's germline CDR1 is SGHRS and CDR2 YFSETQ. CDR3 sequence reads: CASSYGDTETQYF. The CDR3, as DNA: TGCGCCAGCAGCTACGGGGACACTGAGACCCAGTACTTC.

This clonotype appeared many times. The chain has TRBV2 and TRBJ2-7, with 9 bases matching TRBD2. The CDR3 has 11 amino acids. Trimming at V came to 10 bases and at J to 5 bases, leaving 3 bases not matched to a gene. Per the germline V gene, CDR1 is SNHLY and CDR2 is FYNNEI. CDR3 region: CAKGLANEQYF. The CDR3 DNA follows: TGTGCCAAGGGACTAGCCAACGAGCAGTACTTC. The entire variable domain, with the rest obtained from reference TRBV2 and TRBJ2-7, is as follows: EPEVTQTPSHQVTQMGQEVILRCVPISNHLYFYWYRQILGQKVEFLVSFYNNEISEKSEIFDDQFSVERPDGSNFTLKIRSTKLEDSAMYFCAKGLANEQYFGPGTRLTVT.

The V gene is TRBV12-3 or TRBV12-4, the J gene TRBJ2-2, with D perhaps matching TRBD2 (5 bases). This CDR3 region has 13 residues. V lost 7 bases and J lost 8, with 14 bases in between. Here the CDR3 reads CASTVVRGGELFF. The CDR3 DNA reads TGTGCCAGCACTGTCGTGCGCGGGGGGGAGCTGTTTTTT.

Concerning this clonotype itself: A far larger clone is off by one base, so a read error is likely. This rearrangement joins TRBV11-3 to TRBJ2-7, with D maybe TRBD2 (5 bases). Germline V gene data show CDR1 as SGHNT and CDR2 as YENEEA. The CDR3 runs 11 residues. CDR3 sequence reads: CTSSSGNEQYF. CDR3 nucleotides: TGTACCAGCAGCTCGGGGAACGAGCAGTACTTC.

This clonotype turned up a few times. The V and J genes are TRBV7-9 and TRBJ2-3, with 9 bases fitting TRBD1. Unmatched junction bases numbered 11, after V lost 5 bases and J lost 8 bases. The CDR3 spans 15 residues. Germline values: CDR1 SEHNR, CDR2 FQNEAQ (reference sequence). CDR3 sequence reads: CASSRPGQGFGTQYF. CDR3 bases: TGTGCCAGCAGCCGGCCGGGACAGGGATTCGGTACGCAGTATTTT.

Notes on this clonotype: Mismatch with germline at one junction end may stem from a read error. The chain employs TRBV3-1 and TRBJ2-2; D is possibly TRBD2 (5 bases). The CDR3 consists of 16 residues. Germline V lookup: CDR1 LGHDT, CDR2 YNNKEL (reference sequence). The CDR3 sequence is CASSQEDGWNTGEPFF. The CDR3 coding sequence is TGTGCCAGCAGCCAAGAAGACGGCTGGAACACCGGGGAGCCGTTTTTT.

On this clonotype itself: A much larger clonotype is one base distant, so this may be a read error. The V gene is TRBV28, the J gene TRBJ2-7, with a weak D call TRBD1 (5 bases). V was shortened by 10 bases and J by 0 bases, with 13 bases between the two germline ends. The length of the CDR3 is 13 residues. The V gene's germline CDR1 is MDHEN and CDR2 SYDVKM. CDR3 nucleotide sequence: TGTGCCACCGAACTGGACATCTCCTACGAGCAGTACTTC. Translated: CATELDISYEQYF. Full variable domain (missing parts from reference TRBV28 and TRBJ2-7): DVKVTQSSRYLVKRTGEKVFLECVQDMDHENMFWYRQDPGLGLRLIYFSYDVKMKEKGDIPEGYSVSREKKERFSLILESASTNQTSMYLCATELDISYEQYFGPGTRLTVT.

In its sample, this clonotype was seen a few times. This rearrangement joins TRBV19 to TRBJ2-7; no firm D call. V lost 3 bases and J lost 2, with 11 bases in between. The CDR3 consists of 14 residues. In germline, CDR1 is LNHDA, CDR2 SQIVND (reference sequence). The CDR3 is CASSIRQDAYEQYF. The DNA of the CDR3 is TGTGCCAGTAGTATCAGACAAGACGCCTACGAGCAGTACTTC.

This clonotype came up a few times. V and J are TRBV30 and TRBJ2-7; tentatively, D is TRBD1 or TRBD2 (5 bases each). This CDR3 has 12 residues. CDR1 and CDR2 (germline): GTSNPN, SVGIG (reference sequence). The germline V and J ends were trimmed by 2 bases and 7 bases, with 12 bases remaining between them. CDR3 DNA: TGTGCCTGGAGTTGGGACCTGGGAGAGCAGTACTTC. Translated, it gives CAWSWDLGEQYF.

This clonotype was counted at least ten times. CDR3 coding DNA: TGTGCCAGCAGCCCCTCAAACAGGGGGCGTGGGGCCAACGTCCTGACTTTC. This gives the protein CASSPSNRGRGANVLTF. The V and J genes are TRBV7-9 and TRBJ2-6, with 9 bases fitting TRBD1. There are 17 residues in the CDR3. Germline CDR1 reads SEHNR; CDR2 reads FQNEAQ (reference sequence). V lost 5 bases and J lost 3; bases outside the gene matches: 8.

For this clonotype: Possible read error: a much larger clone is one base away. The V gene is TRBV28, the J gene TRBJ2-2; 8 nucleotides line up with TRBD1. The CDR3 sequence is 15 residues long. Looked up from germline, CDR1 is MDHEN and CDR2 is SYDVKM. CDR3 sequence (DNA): TGTGCCAGCGGCGGACAGGGCTTTAGTACCGGGGAGCCGTTTTTT. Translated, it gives CASGGQGFSTGEPFF. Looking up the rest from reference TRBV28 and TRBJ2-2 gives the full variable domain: DVKVTQSSRYLVKRTGEKVFLECVQDMDHENMFWYRQDPGLGLRLIYFSYDVKMKEKGDIPEGYSVSREKKERFSLILESASTNQTSMYLCASGGQGFSTGEPFFGEGSRLTVL.

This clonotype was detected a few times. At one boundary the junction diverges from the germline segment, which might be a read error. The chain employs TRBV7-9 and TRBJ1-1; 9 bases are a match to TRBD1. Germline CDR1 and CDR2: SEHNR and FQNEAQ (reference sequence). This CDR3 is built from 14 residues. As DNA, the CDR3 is TGTGCCAGCAGCACAGGGGGCGAGAACACTGAAGCTCTCTTT. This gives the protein CASSTGGENTEALF.

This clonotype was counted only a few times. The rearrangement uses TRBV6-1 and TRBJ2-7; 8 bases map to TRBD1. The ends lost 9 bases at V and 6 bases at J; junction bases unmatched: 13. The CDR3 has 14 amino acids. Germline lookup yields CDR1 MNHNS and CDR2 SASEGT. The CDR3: CASFVAGGVGEQYF. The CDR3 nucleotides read TGTGCCAGTTTTGTAGCAGGGGGCGTAGGCGAGCAGTACTTC.

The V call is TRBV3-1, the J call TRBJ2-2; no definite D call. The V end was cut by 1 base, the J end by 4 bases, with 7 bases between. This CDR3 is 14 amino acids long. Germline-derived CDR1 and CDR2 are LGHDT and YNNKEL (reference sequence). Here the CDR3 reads CASSQGFITGELFF. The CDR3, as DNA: TGTGCCAGCAGCCAAGGTTTTATCACCGGGGAGCTGTTTTTT. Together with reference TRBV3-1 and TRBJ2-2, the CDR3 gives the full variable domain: DTAVSQTPKYLVTQMGNDKSIKCEQNLGHDTMYWYKQDSKKFLKIMFSYNNKELIINETVPNRFSPKSPDKAHLNLHINSLELGDSAVYFCASSQGFITGELFFGEGSRLTVL.